This TCR beta chain emerged from a study of cytomegalovirus exposure and HLA in healthy donors. Study outcomes and limitations: Confirmation in vitro established that a few CMV-associated chains were specific for CMV antigens. In a later analysis, around 18,000 TCR beta sequences were associated with HLA alleles at 0.05 false discovery rate. Most CMV-associated TCR beta chains appeared HLA-restricted in a later analysis.

This CDR3 is built from 16 residues. V lost 5 bases to trimming and J lost 3 bases; unmatched junction nucleotides: 8. The germline V gene encodes CDR1 MDHEN and CDR2 SYDVKM. Regarding this clone: Its antigen is undetermined.

The study ran its PCR with 60 Vbeta and 13 Jbeta primers. Assay: immunoSEQ multiplex PCR; the TCRdb copy retains only in-frame clones and omits some. The sample lists more than 95,000 clones, roughly 74% occurring once. J is TRBJ2-1 and V is TRBV28, with 9 positions matching TRBD2. This receptor was identified in a woman between 65 and 79 years old in good health and CMV-seropositive. Sample: PBMCs. CDR3 region: CASSPSGGRSYNEQFF. The CDR3 DNA reads as TGTGCCAGCAGTCCGAGCGGGGGGCGGAGCTACAATGAGCAGTTCTTC.